This passage covers 14 T cell receptor beta chains from one sample sequenced in a study of blood T cells in healthy people across ages. A sample-barcoded 5' primer and a J-beta primer mix were used in a second PCR of about 7 to 12 cycles. TCRdb reanalysed the 5' RACE reads using MiXCR and keeps one entry per CDR3 protein. Counted here are 1,500,000 or so distinct CDR3 sequences, approximately 39% occurring once; the ten biggest clones make up just over 4%. Sequenced material: blood. Receptors were obtained from a woman aged 18-35 years in good health.

This clonotype was recorded a few times. The V gene is TRBV5-1, the J gene TRBJ1-4, with 9 nucleotides matching TRBD1. The CDR3 extends over 15 amino acids. V dropped 0 bases and J dropped 5; count of bases not matched to a gene: 2. The V gene's germline CDR1 is SGHRS and CDR2 YFSETQ. CDR3 region: CASSLAGTGNEKLFF. CDR3 DNA: TGCGCCAGCAGCTTGGCCGGGACAGGGAATGAAAAACTGTTTTTT.

This clonotype was observed a single time. V is TRBV3-1 and J is TRBJ1-2; D unresolved. Germline CDR1 is LGHDT and CDR2 is YNNKEL (reference sequence). The CDR3 length is 12 residues. V lost 0 bases and J lost 6, with 5 bases in between. CDR3 sequence: CASSQELDGYTF. The CDR3 DNA sequence: TGTGCCAGCAGCCAAGAGTTAGATGGCTACACCTTC.

This clonotype was counted a few times. V gene TRBV4-1 combines with J gene TRBJ2-5, with 11 bases aligning to TRBD2. The V and J ends lost 0 bases and 3 bases, in that order; junction bases with no gene match: 3. CDR1 is MGHRA and CDR2 is YSYEKL in the germline V gene. This CDR3 is 16 amino acids long. CDR3 nucleotide sequence: TGCGCCAGCAGCCAAGATACACTAGCGGGGGAAGAGACCCAGTACTTC. Residues: CASSQDTLAGEETQYF.

A remark on this clonotype: One end of the junction fails to match germline, which may point to a read error. The CDR3 DNA reads TGTGTCATCAGTGAAGGCTCTGCGGGGGTAAGCACAGATACGCAGTATTTT. Protein product: CVISEGSAGVSTDTQYF. V gene TRBV10-3 combines with J gene TRBJ2-3; 7 nucleotides align to TRBD2. The V gene's germline CDR1 is ENHRY and CDR2 SYGVKD. The CDR3 sequence is 17 residues long.

With regard to this clonotype: A single base separates this from a much larger clone, so it may be a read error. This CDR3 reads CSVQFIDHDEQFF. CDR3 sequence (DNA): TGCAGCGTTCAATTTATCGACCACGATGAGCAGTTCTTC. The chain employs TRBV29-1 and TRBJ2-1; no clear D. CDR3 length: 13 residues. Germline loops: CDR1 SQVTM, CDR2 ANQGSEA. V was clipped by 5 bases and J by 8 bases, with 16 bases between them.

This clonotype appeared many times. CDR3 residues: CASSLDWGYSGANVLTF. DNA for the CDR3: TGCGCCAGCAGCCTAGATTGGGGGTACTCTGGGGCCAACGTCCTGACTTTC. The chain combines TRBV4-3 with TRBJ2-6, with D perhaps matching TRBD1 or TRBD2 (5 bases each). The CDR3 has 17 amino acids. The germline V gene has CDR1 LGHNA and CDR2 YSLEER. V was cut by 4 bases and J by 0 bases, with 13 bases left in between.

The chain couples TRBV5-1 to TRBJ2-5; 8 bases are shared with TRBD1. Germline-derived CDR1 and CDR2 are SGHRS and YFSETQ. The CDR3 runs 13 residues. V dropped 4 bases and J dropped 5; count of bases not matched to a gene: 4. CDR3 in amino acids: CASSQGADETQYF. In nucleotides, the CDR3 is TGCGCCAGCAGCCAGGGGGCGGATGAGACCCAGTACTTC.

This clonotype was seen only a few times. The chain is built from TRBV27 and TRBJ1-6, with D hard to call. Germline V gene lookup returns CDR1 MNHEY and CDR2 SMNVEV (reference sequence). The CDR3 sequence is 15 residues long. Trimming removed 9 bases from V and 0 bases from J, with 12 bases in between. CDR3 in amino acids: CASQPLSSYNSPLHF. The CDR3, as DNA: TGTGCCAGTCAACCACTTAGCTCCTATAATTCACCCCTCCACTTT.

This chain joins TRBV5-1 and TRBJ2-3; D is perhaps TRBD1 or TRBD2 (7 bases each). V gave up 0 bases and J gave up 4 bases, with 18 bases separating them. Per germline, CDR1 SGHRS and CDR2 YFSETQ. The CDR3 length is 17 residues. CDR3: CASSLDYAGGGADTQYF. CDR3 nucleotides: TGCGCCAGCAGCTTGGATTATGCAGGGGGAGGGGCAGATACGCAGTATTTT.

The chain combines TRBV20-1 with TRBJ1-2, with unresolved D. Per the germline V gene, CDR1 is DFQATT and CDR2 is SNEGSKA (reference sequence). The CDR3 sequence is 16 residues long. V was cut by 0 bases and J by 6 bases, with 20 bases left in between. DNA for the CDR3: TGCAGTGCTAGAGATTCGGCGCAGATTTCATATCATGGCTACACCTTC. Its protein is CSARDSAQISYHGYTF.

The chain carries TRBV7-2 and TRBJ1-1, with TRBD1 matching over 12 bases. This CDR3 comprises 15 residues. Germline values: CDR1 SGHTA, CDR2 FQGNSA. Trimming cost V 2 bases and J 8 bases; bases outside gene matches: 6. The CDR3 DNA reads as TGTGCCAGCAGCTTAACGCGGGGACAGGGGGCGGAAGCTTTCTTT. This translates into CASSLTRGQGAEAFF.

As for this clonotype: Mismatch with germline at one junction end may stem from a read error. This chain uses TRBV4-3 with TRBJ2-6; D perhaps matches TRBD1 (5 bases). CDR1 LGHNA and CDR2 YSLEER come from the germline V gene. This CDR3 spans 19 amino acids. The CDR3 spells CASSQDVQVAFSGANVLTF. In DNA, the CDR3 is TGCGCCAGCAGCCAAGATGTACAGGTTGCCTTCTCTGGGGCCAACGTCCTGACTTTT.

The CDR3 bases are TGTGCCAGCAGAATCAGGGGAGGACCGAATCAGCCCCAGCATTTT. It codes for CASRIRGGPNQPQHF. The gene calls are TRBV12-3 or TRBV12-4 and TRBJ1-5, with D tentatively TRBD1 (6 bases). This CDR3 region has 15 residues. Trimming pared 6 bases from V and 4 bases from J, leaving 16 bases between.

There are a few counts of this clonotype. The chain links TRBV27 to TRBJ2-1, with D possibly being TRBD1 or TRBD2 (5 bases each). Trimming stripped 6 bases from V and 10 bases from J, with 16 bases between. Germline CDR1 MNHEY, CDR2 SMNVEV (reference sequence). There are 13 residues in the CDR3. The CDR3 nucleotides are TGTGCCAGCAGACTTCAGGCCGAGGGGGAGCAGTTCTTC. It specifies CASRLQAEGEQFF.